The T cell receptor (beta chain) under discussion was sequenced for a study of OX40 agonist ivuxolimab in advanced cancers. Overall study: Roughly two fifths of patients had received prior checkpoint inhibitor therapy.

Concerning this clone itself: Its target is unknown.

This CDR3 comprises 17 residues. From germline, CDR1 is SEHNR and CDR2 FQNEAQ (reference sequence). Trimming took 6 bases from V and 8 from J; bases not matched to a gene: 15. Broader study findings: The average count of expanded clones was higher among CD8+ T cells than among CD4+.

This table comes from immunoSEQ multiplex PCR, and its TCRdb copy is limited to in-frame clones, with some not included. The table lists 95,000 to 100,000 clones, less than 85% of them singletons. This clonotype was sampled from an adult with an advanced solid tumor such as melanoma, head and neck, liver or kidney cancer. The sequenced sample was CD4+ or CD8+ T cells sorted from blood, obtained in a trial of the OX40 agonist ivuxolimab. The rearrangement uses TRBV7-9 and TRBJ2-1, with TRBD2 matching 11 bases. DNA for the CDR3: TGTGCCAGCAGTGAAACGACTAGCGGGGACTTCGGCGATGAGCAGTTCTTC. It is translated as CASSETTSGDFGDEQFF.